Listed below are T cell receptor beta chains from one sample, sequenced in a study of graft-versus-host responses after intestinal transplantation. The assay was immunoSEQ multiplex PCR, and TCRdb's table has in-frame clones only and misses some. Seen here are approximately 1,800 clones, around 39% observed once, and the top ten hold roughly 8.9%. Specimen: alloreactive CD8+ T cells from a mixed lymphocyte reaction culture, collected before transplantation. The receptors were gathered from a human patient who was an organ donor for intestinal transplantation. CDR3s include the opening cysteine and the closing phenylalanine or tryptophan. D genes are given only for firm matches. Size is stated for part of the rows, as once, few or many counts, or as a class when the clone is expanded.

V gene	D gene	CDR3 length	J gene	clone size	CDR3 protein	CDR3 DNA
TRBV10-3	NA	14	TRBJ1-2	large	CAIRGDGPLGGYTF	TGTGCCATCAGGGGGGACGGCCCCCTGGGGGGCTACACCTTC
TRBV13	NA	17	TRBJ2-1	NA	CASSTLLGLSSYNEQFF	TGTGCCAGCAGCACCTTATTAGGCCTTAGCTCCTACAATGAGCAGTTCTTC
TRBV4-1	NA	14	TRBJ2-7	large	CASSQDRGPYEQYF	TGCGCCAGCAGCCAAGACAGGGGTCCCTACGAGCAGTACTTC
TRBV4-1	TRBD1	17	TRBJ1-6	large	CASSQDRTGKHNSPLHF	TGCGCCAGCAGCCAAGATCGGACAGGGAAGCATAATTCACCCCTCCACTTT
TRBV29-1	NA	13	TRBJ2-2	NA	CSAPGTNTGELFF	TGCAGCGCACCGGGGACGAACACCGGGGAGCTGTTTTTT
TRBV13	NA	13	TRBJ2-1	NA	CASSTGLPNEQFF	TGTGCCAGCAGCACCGGACTACCCAATGAGCAGTTCTTC
TRBV6-4	NA	18	TRBJ1-3	NA	CASSDSTGEGGHGNTIYF	TGTGCCAGCAGTGACTCCACTGGAGAGGGGGGCCACGGAAACACCATATATTTT
TRBV7-8	TRBD2	15	TRBJ2-3	NA	CASSQGTRGGDTQYF	TGTGCCAGCAGCCAAGGGACTAGAGGTGGGGATACGCAGTATTTT
TRBV27	TRBD1	13	TRBJ2-7	NA	CASRPGQGYEQYF	TGTGCCAGCAGGCCGGGACAGGGCTACGAGCAGTACTTC
TRBV4-1	NA	15	TRBJ2-1	NA	CASSQVESSYNEQFF	TGCGCCAGCAGCCAAGTAGAGAGCTCCTACAATGAGCAGTTCTTC
TRBV27	TRBD2	14	TRBJ2-3	NA	CASSPGLALHTQYF	TGTGCCAGCAGTCCGGGACTAGCGCTCCATACGCAGTATTTT
TRBV7-9	NA	16	TRBJ2-7	large	CASSLASGVRTYEQYF	TGTGCCAGCAGCTTAGCGTCGGGGGTCCGAACCTACGAGCAGTACTTC
TRBV5-5	NA	11	TRBJ2-3	once	CASSFTDTQYF	TGTGCCAGCAGCTTCACAGATACGCAGTATTTT
TRBV6-5	NA	15	TRBJ2-1	NA	CASSYRGGAYNEQFF	TGTGCCAGCAGTTACAGGGGGGGGGCCTACAATGAGCAGTTCTTC
TRBV2	TRBD1	15	TRBJ1-5	NA	CASSGTGYSNQPQHF	TGTGCCAGCAGTGGGACAGGCTATAGCAATCAGCCCCAGCATTTT
TRBV5-5	NA	14	TRBJ2-7	NA	CASSLGAATYEQYF	TGTGCCAGCAGCTTGGGTGCGGCTACCTACGAGCAGTACTTC
TRBV7-9	NA	15	TRBJ2-1	large	CASSLSLQRSYEQFF	TGTGCCAGCAGCTTAAGCCTTCAGCGCTCTTATGAGCAGTTCTTC
TRBV4-3	NA	14	TRBJ2-7	NA	CASSQVMWGREQYF	TGCGCCAGCAGCCAAGTCATGTGGGGTCGGGAGCAGTACTTC
TRBV30	NA	12	TRBJ1-3	NA	CAWSMGGNTIYF	TGTGCCTGGAGTATGGGTGGAAACACCATATATTTT
TRBV19	TRBD1	14	TRBJ1-1	once	CASTLQGANTEAFF	TGTGCCAGTACCCTACAGGGGGCGAACACTGAAGCTTTCTTT
TRBV4-1	NA	18	TRBJ2-1	few	CASSQGRSPGPLFNEQFF	TGCGCCAGCAGCCAAGGCCGATCTCCAGGGCCCCTCTTCAATGAGCAGTTCTTC
TRBV14	NA	14	TRBJ2-7	few	CASSQWGFPYEQYF	TGTGCCAGCAGCCAATGGGGGTTCCCCTACGAGCAGTACTTC
TRBV30	NA	13	TRBJ1-1	few	CAWQRTGNTEAFF	TGTGCCTGGCAAAGGACGGGAAACACTGAAGCTTTCTTT
TRBV2	TRBD2	15	TRBJ2-5	NA	CASSELAGGRETQYF	TGTGCCAGCAGTGAACTCGCGGGGGGGCGGGAGACCCAGTACTTC
TRBV9	NA	13	TRBJ2-7	NA	CASSVGVALEQYF	TGTGCCAGCAGCGTAGGAGTCGCCTTGGAGCAGTACTTC
TRBV7-8	NA	14	TRBJ1-1	NA	CASSLGVGNTEAFF	TGTGCCAGCAGCTTAGGAGTGGGGAACACTGAAGCTTTCTTT
TRBV4-3	NA	15	TRBJ1-1	few	CASSALGTPNTEAFF	TGCGCCAGCAGCGCCCTAGGGACACCGAACACTGAAGCTTTCTTT
TRBV4-2	NA	16	TRBJ1-6	few	CASSRAGTDRNSPLHF	TGTGCCAGCAGCCGAGCCGGAACAGATAGGAATTCACCCCTCCACTTT
TRBV27	NA	13	TRBJ2-2	NA	CASTYKYAGELFF	TGTGCCAGCACCTATAAATATGCCGGCGAGCTGTTTTTT
TRBV2	NA	15	TRBJ2-7	few	CASSEGGTTSYEQYF	TGTGCCAGCAGTGAAGGAGGGACCACCAGTTACGAGCAGTACTTC
TRBV5-1	TRBD1	14	TRBJ2-7	large	CASSAGTGGYEQYF	TGCGCCAGCAGCGCCGGGACAGGGGGCTACGAGCAGTACTTC
TRBV7-3	TRBD1	17	TRBJ2-7	few	CASSGPPNRQGDHEQYF	TGTGCCAGCAGCGGACCACCCAACAGACAGGGGGACCACGAGCAGTACTTC
TRBV19	TRBD2	16	TRBJ2-1	NA	CASSTTSGGTHNEQFF	TGTGCCAGTAGTACCACTAGCGGGGGGACACACAATGAGCAGTTCTTC
TRBV10-3	NA	17	TRBJ1-5	large	CAISESGFNTHNQPQHF	TGTGCCATCAGTGAGTCGGGTTTCAACACCCACAATCAGCCCCAGCATTTT
TRBV13	NA	13	TRBJ1-1	few	CASSPPGGTEAFF	TGTGCCAGCAGCCCCCCCGGGGGCACTGAAGCTTTCTTT
TRBV5-8	TRBD1	15	TRBJ2-3	large	CASSPGTGGTDTQYF	TGTGCCAGCAGCCCCGGGACAGGGGGCACAGATACGCAGTATTTT
TRBV5-8	NA	16	TRBJ1-1	NA	CASSVAQENGNTEAFF	TGTGCCAGCAGCGTTGCCCAGGAAAACGGGAACACTGAAGCTTTCTTT
TRBV30	NA	14	TRBJ2-4	few	CAGGGLLAKNIQYF	TGTGCCGGAGGGGGCCTCTTAGCCAAAAACATTCAGTACTTC
TRBV6-4	NA	16	TRBJ2-7	NA	CASSDPQGRSRLRQYF	TGTGCCAGCAGTGACCCGCAGGGGCGATCAAGGCTACGGCAGTACTTC
TRBV30	NA	13	TRBJ2-7	NA	CAWSLSDHYEQYF	TGTGCCTGGAGCCTCTCGGACCACTACGAGCAGTACTTC
TRBV27	NA	12	TRBJ1-2	few	CASSSNHYGYTF	TGTGCCAGCAGTTCCAACCATTATGGCTACACCTTC
TRBV4-1	TRBD2	18	TRBJ2-3	few	CASSQAGIGGSYTDTQYF	TGCGCCAGCAGCCAAGCCGGTATCGGGGGGTCCTACACAGATACGCAGTATTTT
TRBV15	NA	17	TRBJ2-7	large	CATSRPASGAALDEQYF	TGTGCCACCAGCAGACCGGCCTCAGGGGCCGCCCTGGACGAGCAGTACTTC
TRBV4-1	NA	14	TRBJ2-7	few	CASSQVFAEYEQYF	TGCGCCAGCAGCCAAGTTTTCGCGGAGTACGAGCAGTACTTC
TRBV4-1	NA	15	TRBJ1-2	few	CASSQGLPGANGYTF	TGCGCCAGCAGCCAAGGGCTCCCGGGGGCGAATGGCTACACCTTC
TRBV2	NA	18	TRBJ2-5	once	CASSESLLVGRLSETQYF	TGTGCCAGCAGTGAAAGCCTCTTAGTGGGACGGCTATCGGAGACCCAGTACTTC
TRBV4-1	NA	13	TRBJ1-1	NA	CASSLIQDTEAFF	TGCGCCAGCAGCCTCATACAGGACACTGAAGCTTTCTTT
TRBV4-1	TRBD1	16	TRBJ1-2	few	CASSQDPGGVGYGYTF	TGCGCCAGCAGCCAAGACCCAGGGGGAGTGGGCTATGGCTACACCTTC
TRBV19	TRBD1	14	TRBJ1-1	few	CASSMTGSNTEAFF	TGTGCCAGTAGTATGACAGGGTCGAACACTGAAGCTTTCTTT
TRBV7-7	NA	14	TRBJ2-7	NA	CASSLPQFPYEQYF	TGTGCCAGCAGCTTACCCCAGTTCCCCTACGAGCAGTACTTC
TRBV12-2	NA	18	TRBJ1-5	few	CASRLANRDRVSNQPQHF	TGTGCAAGTCGCTTAGCCAACCGGGACAGGGTGAGCAATCAGCCCCAGCATTTT
TRBV11-3	NA	19	TRBJ2-6	NA	CASSRDGESRQSRANVLTF	TGTGCCAGCAGCAGAGATGGCGAATCTCGACAAAGTCGGGCCAACGTCCTGACTTTC
TRBV11-1	NA	16	TRBJ2-3	NA	CASSPLGEVSTDTQYF	TGTGCCAGCAGCCCCCTGGGAGAAGTGAGCACAGATACGCAGTATTTT
TRBV6-6	TRBD1	14	TRBJ1-5	NA	CASSYSTRGQPQHF	TGTGCCAGCAGTTACTCGACCAGGGGGCAGCCCCAGCATTTT